The next 11 T cell receptor beta chains were all read from a single sample in a study of human T cells and chemical hapten exposure. The time point was: patch test 1, 2 weeks after DPC sensitization. Documented treatment: therapeutic diphenylcyclopropenone sensitization with weekly scalp DPC. TCRdb re-called the RACE reads through MiXCR, storing one row per CDR3 protein. Counted here are approximately 110,000 distinct CDR3 sequences, approximately 10% occurring once; the ten biggest clones make up roughly 3.2%. The sequences come from whole blood, collected in connection with sensitization to the hapten diphenylcyclopropenone (DPC). The receptors were gathered from a woman between 40 and 50 years old with alopecia areata. Some clones in this sample may be carry-over from other donors' samples.

In its sample, this clonotype was seen a few times. J is TRBJ2-7 and V is TRBV15, with TRBD2 matching 10 bases. The germline V gene has CDR1 LNHNV and CDR2 YYDKDF (reference sequence). V shed 0 bases, J shed 2 bases, and the junction held 10 bases outside the gene matches. The CDR3 loop spans 18 amino acids. CDR3 sequence: CATSRDESASGSPYEQYF. DNA of the CDR3: TGTGCCACCAGCAGAGATGAGTCAGCTAGCGGGAGTCCCTACGAGCAGTACTTC.

This clonotype was picked up many times. V is TRBV11-3 and J is TRBJ2-3; D perhaps matches TRBD1 (7 bases). This CDR3 has 15 amino acids. The V and J ends lost 5 bases and 2 bases respectively, with 14 bases between them. Germline assignment: CDR1 SGHNT and CDR2 YENEEA. CDR3 sequence (DNA): TGTGCCAGCAGCCCAGGGGGGTCGCCCACAGATACGCAGTATTTT. It translates to CASSPGGSPTDTQYF. Combining the CDR3 with reference TRBV11-3 and TRBJ2-3 gives the whole variable domain EAGVVQSPRYKIIEKKQPVAFWCNPISGHNTLYWYLQNLGQGPELLIRYENEEAVDDSQLPKDRFSAERLKGVDSTLKIQPAELGDSAVYLCASSPGGSPTDTQYFGPGTRLTVL.

This chain links TRBV7-2 with TRBJ2-7; the D gene is possibly TRBD1 (5 bases). Trimming pared 3 bases from V and 5 bases from J, leaving 14 bases between. The CDR3 spans 14 residues. CDR1 is SGHTA, CDR2 FQGNSA, per germline. The CDR3 spells CASSFGRAGHEQYF. DNA of the CDR3: TGTGCCAGCAGCTTCGGACGGGCAGGGCACGAGCAGTACTTC.

The chain links TRBV12-3 or TRBV12-4 to TRBJ1-2, with a tentative D call TRBD1 (5 bases). Trimming took off 1 base at V and 8 bases at J, with 8 bases between the two ends. The CDR3 is made up of 12 amino acids. CDR3 in amino acids: CASSLEGLGYTF. The CDR3 region has the DNA TGTGCCAGCAGTTTAGAGGGGTTAGGCTACACCTTC.

The chain has TRBV12-3 or TRBV12-4 and TRBJ1-2; the match to TRBD1 covers 9 bases. This CDR3 contains 14 residues. The V segment lost 5 bases and the J segment 4 bases; nucleotides outside the gene matches: 5. The CDR3 sequence: CASSPRQGGYGYTF. DNA for the CDR3: TGTGCCAGCAGTCCCCGACAGGGGGGCTATGGCTACACCTTC.

Only a few counts were recorded for this clonotype. This chain links TRBV5-1 with TRBJ2-3; D is possibly TRBD1 (5 bases). Germline V gene data show CDR1 as SGHRS and CDR2 as YFSETQ. This CDR3 has 13 amino acids. V shed 4 bases and J shed 4 bases, with 10 bases lying between them. This CDR3 is CASSRDSADTQYF. The CDR3 DNA reads TGCGCCAGCAGCCGTGACAGTGCAGATACGCAGTATTTT.

This clonotype appeared a few times. The DNA for the CDR3 is TGTGCCAGCAGTGAGGGGACAGGGGTCAATGAGCAGTTCTTC. It encodes CASSEGTGVNEQFF. The chain combines TRBV6-4 with TRBJ2-1, with 10 nucleotides matching TRBD1. The ends lost 3 bases at V and 6 bases at J; junction bases unmatched: 2. The CDR3 is 14 amino acids. In germline, CDR1 is MRHNA, CDR2 SNTAGT.

Many counts were recorded for this clonotype. The rearrangement joins TRBV24-1 to TRBJ2-3, with D possibly TRBD1 on 5 matching bases. V gave up 4 bases and J gave up 0 bases, with 10 bases separating them. Germline V gene lookup returns CDR1 KGHDR and CDR2 SFDVKD. The CDR3 totals 15 residues. CDR3 nucleotide sequence: TGTGCCACCAGTGAGGCGACAGAGAGCACAGATACGCAGTATTTT. It encodes CATSEATESTDTQYF.

This clonotype was seen at least ten times. The chain is built from TRBV7-6 and TRBJ2-3, with D maybe TRBD1 (6 bases). Germline V gene data show CDR1 as SGHVS and CDR2 as FNYEAQ. The CDR3 loop spans 16 amino acids. V was clipped by 2 bases and J by 0 bases, with 12 bases between them. The CDR3 spells CASSLTGTTSTDTQYF. CDR3 in DNA: TGTGCCAGCAGCTTAACCGGGACAACTAGCACAGATACGCAGTATTTT.

In this sample, this clonotype turned up a few times. The genes are TRBV6-6 and TRBJ1-5; D is undetermined. Germline CDR1 reads MNHNY; CDR2 reads SVGAGI (reference sequence). The CDR3 has 14 residues. V dropped 8 bases and J dropped 3 bases, with 14 bases sitting between them. The CDR3 nucleotides read TGTGCCAGCCTCCCTGAAACGAACAATCAGCCCCAGCATTTT. It codes for CASLPETNNQPQHF.

This clonotype came up a few times. V is TRBV4-2 and J is TRBJ2-5; no clear D gene. Trimming took 0 bases from V and 3 from J, leaving 11 bases between them. The length of the CDR3 is 15 residues. Germline CDR1 reads LGHNA; CDR2 reads YNFKEQ. CDR3 amino acids: CASSQDLSPEETQYF. For the CDR3, the DNA is TGTGCCAGCAGCCAAGACCTTAGCCCCGAAGAGACCCAGTACTTC.